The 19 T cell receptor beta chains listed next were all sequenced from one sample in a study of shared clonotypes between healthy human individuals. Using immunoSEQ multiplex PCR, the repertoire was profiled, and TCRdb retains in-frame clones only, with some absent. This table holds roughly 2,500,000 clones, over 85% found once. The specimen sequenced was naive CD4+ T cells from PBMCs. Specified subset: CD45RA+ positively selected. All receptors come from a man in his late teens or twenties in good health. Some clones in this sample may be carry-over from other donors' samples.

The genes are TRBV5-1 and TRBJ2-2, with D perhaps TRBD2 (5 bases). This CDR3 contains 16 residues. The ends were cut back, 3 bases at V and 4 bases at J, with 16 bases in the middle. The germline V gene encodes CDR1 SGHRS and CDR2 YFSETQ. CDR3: CASSSTGMVVTGELFF. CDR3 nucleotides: TGCGCCAGCAGCTCTACCGGGATGGTGGTCACCGGGGAGCTGTTTTTT. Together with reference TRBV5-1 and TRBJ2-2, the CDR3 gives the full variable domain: KAGVTQTPRYLIKTRGQQVTLSCSPISGHRSVSWYQQTPGQGLQFLFEYFSETQRNKGNFPGRFSGRQFSNSRSEMNVSTLELGDSALYLCASSSTGMVVTGELFFGEGSRLTVL.

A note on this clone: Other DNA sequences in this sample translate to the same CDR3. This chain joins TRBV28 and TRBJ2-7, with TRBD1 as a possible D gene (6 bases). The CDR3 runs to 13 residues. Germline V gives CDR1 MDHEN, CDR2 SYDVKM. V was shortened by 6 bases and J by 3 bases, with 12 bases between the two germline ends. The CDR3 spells CASSPGTNYEQYF. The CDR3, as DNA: TGTGCCAGCAGCCCGGGGACAAACTACGAGCAGTACTTC. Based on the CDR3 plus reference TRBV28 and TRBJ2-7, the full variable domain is DVKVTQSSRYLVKRTGEKVFLECVQDMDHENMFWYRQDPGLGLRLIYFSYDVKMKEKGDIPEGYSVSREKKERFSLILESASTNQTSMYLCASSPGTNYEQYFGPGTRLTVT.

In DNA, the CDR3 is TGTGCCAGCAGTCCCGAGGGGGGGGCCGCCTACGAGCAGTACTTC. It yields the protein CASSPEGGAAYEQYF. The chain joins TRBV6-5 to TRBJ2-7; a weak D match, TRBD2 (7 bases). CDR1 is MNHEY and CDR2 is SVGAGI in the germline V gene. The CDR3 consists of 15 residues. Trimming pared 5 bases from V and 2 bases from J, leaving 16 bases between.

The CDR3 spells CASSLLPIQGAIQPQHF. Here the CDR3 DNA reads TGTGCCAGCAGCCTTTTGCCTATACAGGGGGCGATTCAGCCCCAGCATTTT. The chain employs TRBV27 and TRBJ1-5; 9 bases agree with TRBD1. Trimming cost V 6 bases and J 6 bases; bases outside gene matches: 15. The CDR3 runs to 17 residues. Germline CDR1 MNHEY, CDR2 SMNVEV (reference sequence).

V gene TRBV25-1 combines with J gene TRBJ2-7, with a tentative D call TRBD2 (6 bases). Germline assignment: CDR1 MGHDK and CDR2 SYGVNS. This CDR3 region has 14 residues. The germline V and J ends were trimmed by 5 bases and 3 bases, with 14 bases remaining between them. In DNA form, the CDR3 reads TGTGCCAGCAGTATATCCGGGACTTTCTACGAGCAGTACTTC. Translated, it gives CASSISGTFYEQYF.

In DNA, the CDR3 is TGTGCCAGCAGCTCGGCCCTGGAGACTGAAGCTTTCTTT. This translates into CASSSALETEAFF. The V gene is TRBV11-2, the J gene TRBJ1-1; the D is unclear. In germline, CDR1 is SGHAT, CDR2 FQNNGV. V was clipped by 4 bases and J by 5 bases, with 11 bases between them. The CDR3 runs 13 residues. Full variable domain (rest looked up from reference TRBV11-2 and TRBJ1-1): EAGVAQSPRYKIIEKRQSVAFWCNPISGHATLYWYQQILGQGPKLLIQFQNNGVVDDSQLPKDRFSAERLKGVDSTLKIQPAKLEDSAVYLCASSSALETEAFFGQGTRLTVV.

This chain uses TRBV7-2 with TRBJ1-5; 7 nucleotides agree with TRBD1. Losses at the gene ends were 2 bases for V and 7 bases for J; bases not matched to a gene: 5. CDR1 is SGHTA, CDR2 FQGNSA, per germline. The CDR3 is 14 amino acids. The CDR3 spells CASSLLRGRQPQHF. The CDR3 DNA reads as TGTGCCAGCAGCTTATTGAGGGGGCGGCAGCCCCAGCATTTT. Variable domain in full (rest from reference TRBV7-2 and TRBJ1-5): GAGVSQSPSNKVTEKGKDVELRCDPISGHTALYWYRQSLGQGLEFLIYFQGNSAPDKSGLPSDRFSAERTGGSVSTLTIQRTQQEDSAVYLCASSLLRGRQPQHFGDGTRLSIL.

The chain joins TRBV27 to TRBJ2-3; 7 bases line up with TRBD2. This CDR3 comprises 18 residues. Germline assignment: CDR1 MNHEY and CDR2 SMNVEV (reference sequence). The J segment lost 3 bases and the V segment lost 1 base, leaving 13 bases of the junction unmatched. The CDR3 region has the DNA TGTGCCAGCAGTTTATTGGGGAGGGGCTCAGGAGGTACAGATACGCAGTATTTT. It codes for CASSLLGRGSGGTDTQYF.

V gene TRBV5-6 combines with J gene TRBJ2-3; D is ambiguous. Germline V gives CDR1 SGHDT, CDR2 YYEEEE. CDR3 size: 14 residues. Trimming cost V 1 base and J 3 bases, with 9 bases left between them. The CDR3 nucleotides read TGTGCCAGCAGCTTGCACCCGACTACAGATACGCAGTATTTT. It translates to CASSLHPTTDTQYF.

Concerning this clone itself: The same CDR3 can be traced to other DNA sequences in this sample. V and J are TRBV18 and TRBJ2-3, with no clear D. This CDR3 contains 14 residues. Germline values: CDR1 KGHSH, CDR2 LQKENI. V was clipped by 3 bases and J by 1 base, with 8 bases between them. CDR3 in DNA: TGTGCCAGCTCACCGACGACGGGCACAGATACGCAGTATTTT. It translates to CASSPTTGTDTQYF.

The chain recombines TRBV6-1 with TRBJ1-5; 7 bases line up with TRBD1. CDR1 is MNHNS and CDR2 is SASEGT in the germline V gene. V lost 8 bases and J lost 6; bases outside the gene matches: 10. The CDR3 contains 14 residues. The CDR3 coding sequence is TGTGCCAGCGGGTGGAGGGGGCAGCGTCAGCCCCAGCATTTT. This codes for CASGWRGQRQPQHF.

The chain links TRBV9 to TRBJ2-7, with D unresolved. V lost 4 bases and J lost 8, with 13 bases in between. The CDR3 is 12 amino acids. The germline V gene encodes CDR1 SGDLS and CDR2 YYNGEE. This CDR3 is CASSSSCPKQYF. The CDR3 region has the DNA TGTGCCAGCAGCTCCTCATGCCCGAAGCAGTACTTC.

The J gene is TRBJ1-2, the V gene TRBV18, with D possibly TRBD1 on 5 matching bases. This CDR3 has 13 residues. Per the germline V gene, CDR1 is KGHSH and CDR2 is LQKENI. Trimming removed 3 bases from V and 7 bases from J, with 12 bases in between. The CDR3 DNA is TGTGCCAGCTCACCTGGGACGGCGGGTGGCTACACCTTC. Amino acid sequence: CASSPGTAGGYTF.

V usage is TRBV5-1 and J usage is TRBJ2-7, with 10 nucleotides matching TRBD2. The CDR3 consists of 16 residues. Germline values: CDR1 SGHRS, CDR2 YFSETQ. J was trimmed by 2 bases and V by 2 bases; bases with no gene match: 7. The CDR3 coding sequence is TGCGCCAGCAGCTTACCAGCGGGAGGGACGACCTACGAGCAGTACTTC. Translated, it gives CASSLPAGGTTYEQYF. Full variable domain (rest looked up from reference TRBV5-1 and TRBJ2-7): KAGVTQTPRYLIKTRGQQVTLSCSPISGHRSVSWYQQTPGQGLQFLFEYFSETQRNKGNFPGRFSGRQFSNSRSEMNVSTLELGDSALYLCASSLPAGGTTYEQYFGPGTRLTVT.

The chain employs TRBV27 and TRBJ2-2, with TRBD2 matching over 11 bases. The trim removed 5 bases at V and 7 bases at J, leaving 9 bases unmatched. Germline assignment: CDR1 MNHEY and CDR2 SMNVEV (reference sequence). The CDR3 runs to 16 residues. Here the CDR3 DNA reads TGTGCCAGCAGTCAGAGGCGGACTAGCGGGTTCGGGGAGCTGTTTTTT. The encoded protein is CASSQRRTSGFGELFF.

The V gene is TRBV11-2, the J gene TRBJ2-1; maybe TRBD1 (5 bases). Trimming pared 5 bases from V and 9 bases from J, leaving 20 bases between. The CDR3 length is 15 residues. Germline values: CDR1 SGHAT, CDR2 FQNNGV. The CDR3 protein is CASSLLGIQGGEQFF. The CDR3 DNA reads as TGTGCCAGCAGCCTTCTTGGGATTCAGGGTGGTGAGCAGTTCTTC.

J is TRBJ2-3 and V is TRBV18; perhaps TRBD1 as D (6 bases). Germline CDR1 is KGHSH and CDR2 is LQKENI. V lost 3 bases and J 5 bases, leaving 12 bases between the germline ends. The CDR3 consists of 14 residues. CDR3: CASSPTGAVDTQYF. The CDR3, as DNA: TGTGCCAGCTCACCGACAGGTGCGGTAGATACGCAGTATTTT.

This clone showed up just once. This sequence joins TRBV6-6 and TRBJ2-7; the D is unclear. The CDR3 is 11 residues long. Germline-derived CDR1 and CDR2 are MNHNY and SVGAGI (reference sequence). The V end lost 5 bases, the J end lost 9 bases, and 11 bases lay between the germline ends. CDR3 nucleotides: TGTGCCAGCAGTCCCCCTCCAGGGCAGTACTTC. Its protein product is CASSPPPGQYF.

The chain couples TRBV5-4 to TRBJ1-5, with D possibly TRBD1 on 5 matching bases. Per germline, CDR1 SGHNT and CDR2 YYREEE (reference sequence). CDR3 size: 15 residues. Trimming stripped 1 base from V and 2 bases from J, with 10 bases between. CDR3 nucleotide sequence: TGTGCCAGCAGCTTGCAGGGATCAGGCAATCAGCCCCAGCATTTT. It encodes CASSLQGSGNQPQHF. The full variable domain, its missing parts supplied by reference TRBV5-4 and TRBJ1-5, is ETGVTQSPTHLIKTRGQQVTLRCSSQSGHNTVSWYQQALGQGPQFIFQYYREEENGRGNFPPRFSGLQFPNYSSELNVNALELDDSALYLCASSLQGSGNQPQHFGDGTRLSIL.